The source of this T cell receptor beta chain is a study of radiotherapy plus CTLA-4 blockade in lung cancer. The count of this clone is one. Data came from immunoSEQ multiplex PCR; TCRdb stores just in-frame clones and leaves some out. The table includes about 49,000 clones, about 88% detected once. The CDR3 has 14 amino acids. V lost 7 bases and J 0 bases, leaving 12 bases between the germline ends. Germline values: CDR1 SQVTM, CDR2 ANQGSEA. This material consisted of peripheral blood, taken from a patient treated with radiotherapy plus ipilimumab. The sequence came from a human donor with non-small cell lung cancer whose response to radiotherapy plus ipilimumab could not be evaluated. The chain employs TRBV29-1 and TRBJ2-2; TRBD2 is a possible D gene (7 bases). For the CDR3, the DNA is TGCAGCGGATCCGGGGGGCCGAACACCGGGGAGCTGTTTTTT. It codes for CSGSGGPNTGELFF.